Each of the 25 T cell receptor beta chains below was sequenced from the same sample in a study of cytomegalovirus exposure and HLA in healthy donors. The PCR used 60 Vbeta and 13 Jbeta primers. Profiled with immunoSEQ multiplex PCR; TCRdb holds only in-frame clones, not every one. The table shows 130,000 to 150,000 clones, with about 82% occurring only once. The sample taken for sequencing was PBMCs. The receptors shown here come from a man aged 25 to 45 in good health and CMV-seronegative.

The chain links TRBV9 to TRBJ2-2; tentatively, D is TRBD1 (6 bases). CDR1 and CDR2 (germline): SGDLS, YYNGEE. This CDR3 has 15 amino acids. Trimming removed 2 bases from V and 5 bases from J, with 13 bases in between. The CDR3 region has the DNA TGTGCCAGCAGCGTCAGGGGCGGAGGTACCGGGGAGCTGTTTTTT. It encodes CASSVRGGGTGELFF.

This clone was seen only once. The V gene is TRBV7-9, the J gene TRBJ1-4; TRBD1 might be the D (5 bases). With 4 bases removed from V and 5 bases from J, the gap between germline ends came to 14 bases. The CDR3 spans 15 residues. The germline V gene has CDR1 SEHNR and CDR2 FQNEAQ (reference sequence). Here the CDR3 reads CASSSAGTWNEKLFF. CDR3 DNA sequence: TGTGCCAGCAGCTCCGCCGGGACTTGGAATGAAAAACTGTTTTTT. The complete variable domain, with remaining parts taken from reference TRBV7-9 and TRBJ1-4, reads DTGVSQNPRHKITKRGQNVTFRCDPISEHNRLYWYRQTLGQGPEFLTYFQNEAQLEKSRLLSDRFSAERPKGSFSTLEIQRTEQGDSAMYLCASSSAGTWNEKLFFGSGTQLSVL.

The chain recombines TRBV27 with TRBJ1-4; TRBD1 matches 8 bases. V shed 4 bases, J shed 14 bases, and the junction held 3 bases outside the gene matches. The CDR3 is 11 residues long. Per the germline V gene, CDR1 is MNHEY and CDR2 is SMNVEV (reference sequence). CDR3 loop: CASSWTGKLFF. The DNA of the CDR3 is TGTGCCAGCAGTTGGACAGGGAAGCTGTTTTTT. Drawing the rest from reference TRBV27 and TRBJ1-4, the complete variable domain is EAQVTQNPRYLITVTGKKLTVTCSQNMNHEYMSWYRQDPGLGLRQIYYSMNVEVTDKGDVPEGYKVSRKEKRNFPLILESPSPNQTSLYFCASSWTGKLFFGSGTQLSVL.

This rearrangement joins TRBV5-4 to TRBJ1-2; D unclear. There are 13 residues in the CDR3. Trimming left V 5 bases short and J 4 bases short, with 12 bases between. Germline V CDR1 and CDR2: SGHNT, YYREEE (reference sequence). The CDR3 loop reads CASSRDSAYGYTF. CDR3 in DNA: TGTGCCAGCAGTCGTGACTCAGCCTATGGCTACACCTTC.

This chain joins TRBV7-9 and TRBJ2-7, with 12 bases that match TRBD2. The germline gives CDR1 SEHNR, CDR2 FQNEAQ (reference sequence). The CDR3 runs 15 residues. V shed 1 base, J shed 2 bases, and the junction held 0 bases outside the gene matches. This CDR3 is CASSLGTSGTYEQYF. The CDR3 DNA sequence: TGTGCCAGCAGCTTAGGGACTAGCGGGACCTACGAGCAGTACTTC. The variable domain in full, completed from reference TRBV7-9 and TRBJ2-7, reads DTGVSQNPRHKITKRGQNVTFRCDPISEHNRLYWYRQTLGQGPEFLTYFQNEAQLEKSRLLSDRFSAERPKGSFSTLEIQRTEQGDSAMYLCASSLGTSGTYEQYFGPGTRLTVT.

The genes are TRBV4-1 and TRBJ2-6; TRBD2 might be the D (6 bases). Germline V gene data show CDR1 as MGHRA and CDR2 as YSYEKL. The CDR3 consists of 14 residues. The V gene lost 1 base and the J gene lost 12 bases, with 13 bases spanning the gap. The CDR3 spells CASSQVGGVRVLTF. CDR3 nucleotides: TGCGCCAGCAGCCAAGTGGGAGGCGTCCGCGTCCTGACTTTC.

The genes are TRBV5-1 and TRBJ1-6; a possible D gene is TRBD1 (6 bases). This CDR3 has 15 residues. V was cut by 3 bases and J by 1 base, with 8 bases left in between. The germline V gene has CDR1 SGHRS and CDR2 YFSETQ. CDR3 sequence: CASSSQGSYNSPLHF. CDR3 DNA: TGCGCCAGCAGCTCCCAGGGGTCCTATAATTCACCCCTCCACTTT. The complete variable domain, with remaining parts taken from reference TRBV5-1 and TRBJ1-6, reads KAGVTQTPRYLIKTRGQQVTLSCSPISGHRSVSWYQQTPGQGLQFLFEYFSETQRNKGNFPGRFSGRQFSNSRSEMNVSTLELGDSALYLCASSSQGSYNSPLHFGNGTRLTVT.

On this clone: Other DNA sequences within the sample encode an identical CDR3. This rearrangement joins TRBV30 to TRBJ1-5; D gene ambiguous. From germline, CDR1 is GTSNPN and CDR2 SVGIG (reference sequence). Trimming shortened V by 1 base and J by 0 bases, and 10 bases separated the two germline ends. This CDR3 comprises 15 residues. In DNA form, the CDR3 reads TGTGCCTGGAGTGACCGAGCTAATAGCAATCAGCCCCAGCATTTT. Protein product: CAWSDRANSNQPQHF.

The rearrangement joins TRBV7-9 to TRBJ2-1; 8 positions agree with TRBD2. This CDR3 spans 16 amino acids. V lost 0 bases and J lost 2; bases outside the gene matches: 3. Per the germline V gene, CDR1 is SEHNR and CDR2 is FQNEAQ (reference sequence). CDR3 sequence (DNA): TGTGCCAGCAGCTTAGCGTCGACTAGCGCCTACAATGAGCAGTTCTTC. This gives the protein CASSLASTSAYNEQFF.

The chain couples TRBV7-9 to TRBJ2-7; 7 bases are a match to TRBD1. V trimming: 5 bases; J trimming: 2 bases; junction bases outside the gene matches: 3. This CDR3 has 13 residues. Germline loops: CDR1 SEHNR, CDR2 FQNEAQ (reference sequence). CDR3 region: CASSRQGAYEQYF. CDR3 sequence (DNA): TGTGCCAGCAGCCGGCAGGGGGCCTACGAGCAGTACTTC.

This clone was picked up many times. This chain connects TRBV7-2 to TRBJ2-7, with unresolved D. Deletions cut 1 base from V and 0 bases from J, with 7 bases between. The CDR3 totals 14 residues. Germline V lookup: CDR1 SGHTA, CDR2 FQGNSA. The CDR3 protein is CASSLGPGSYEQYF. The CDR3 nucleotides read TGTGCCAGCAGCTTAGGCCCGGGCTCCTACGAGCAGTACTTC.

The chain is built from TRBV5-1 and TRBJ1-5; possibly TRBD1 for D (5 bases). Deletions cut 4 bases from V and 6 bases from J, with 14 bases between. CDR1 is SGHRS and CDR2 is YFSETQ in the germline V gene. CDR3 length: 14 residues. CDR3 DNA: TGCGCCAGCAGCGAAGGGGAGGGCAGTCAGCCCCAGCATTTT. Residues: CASSEGEGSQPQHF.

This rearrangement joins TRBV28 to TRBJ1-2; perhaps TRBD1 as D (5 bases). The CDR3 totals 15 residues. Trimming took 7 bases from V and 0 from J, leaving 15 bases between them. Germline CDR1 reads MDHEN; CDR2 reads SYDVKM. The CDR3 reads CASKNSPGANYGYTF. CDR3 DNA: TGTGCCAGCAAAAACAGCCCGGGGGCTAACTATGGCTACACCTTC.

V is TRBV18 and J is TRBJ1-3, with 8 bases that match TRBD1. The CDR3 totals 16 residues. V lost 5 bases and J lost 1; bases outside the gene matches: 7. The germline V gene encodes CDR1 KGHSH and CDR2 LQKENI. CDR3 protein: CASSSRQGNSGNTIYF. CDR3 DNA sequence: TGTGCCAGCTCATCCAGACAGGGGAATTCTGGAAACACCATATATTTT.

The chain uses TRBV25-1 and TRBJ2-2; TRBD1 matches at 7 bases. This CDR3 is built from 14 residues. The V segment lost 4 bases and the J segment 5 bases; nucleotides outside the gene matches: 4. The germline V gene has CDR1 MGHDK and CDR2 SYGVNS. The CDR3 protein is CASSARGYTGELFF. CDR3 sequence (DNA): TGTGCCAGCAGTGCCAGGGGGTATACCGGGGAGCTGTTTTTT.

CDR3 bases: TGTGCCAGCGGATCCAAACAGGGGGCTTACGAGCAGTACTTC. Its protein product is CASGSKQGAYEQYF. The chain is built from TRBV6-5 and TRBJ2-7; 9 nucleotides match TRBD1. Germline values: CDR1 MNHEY, CDR2 SVGAGI. The CDR3 runs 14 residues. V trimming: 8 bases; J trimming: 4 bases; junction bases outside the gene matches: 9.

This clone was observed once. Mismatch with germline at one junction end may stem from a read error. The chain employs TRBV7-9 and TRBJ1-2, with unresolved D. Germline-derived CDR1 and CDR2 are SEHNR and FQNEAQ (reference sequence). The CDR3 sequence is 12 residues long. The CDR3 region is CASRRGIYGYPF. CDR3 nucleotide sequence: TGTGCCAGCAGGCGGGGAATCTATGGCTACCCCTTC.

There are a few counts of this clone. V gene TRBV6-1 combines with J gene TRBJ2-7; the match to TRBD2 covers 8 bases. Germline V lookup: CDR1 MNHNS, CDR2 SASEGT. The CDR3 length is 13 residues. V was clipped by 7 bases and J by 2 bases; unmatched bases: 4. The CDR3 DNA is TGTGCCAGCACAGCGCGGGGGGCCTACGAGCAGTACTTC. It specifies CASTARGAYEQYF.

The chain links TRBV6-5 to TRBJ2-4; D may be TRBD1 (5 bases). Germline lookup yields CDR1 MNHEY and CDR2 SVGAGI. The CDR3 loop spans 13 amino acids. V lost 10 bases and J 5 bases, leaving 15 bases between the germline ends. CDR3: CATRRTRENIQYF. CDR3 sequence (DNA): TGTGCCACCCGACGAACCAGGGAAAACATTCAGTACTTC.

The gene calls are TRBV28 and TRBJ2-5; D uncertain. Germline-derived CDR1 and CDR2 are MDHEN and SYDVKM. The CDR3 has 17 amino acids. V was cut by 3 bases and J by 0 bases, with 17 bases left in between. The CDR3 loop reads CASSFLWQAWDQETQYF. The CDR3 coding sequence is TGTGCCAGCAGTTTCCTTTGGCAGGCTTGGGACCAAGAGACCCAGTACTTC.

This clone showed up just once. The chain couples TRBV30 to TRBJ2-5; 9 bases align to TRBD2. Germline V gene lookup returns CDR1 GTSNPN and CDR2 SVGIG (reference sequence). The V gene end was trimmed by 2 bases and the J gene end by 4 bases; junction bases not matched to a gene: 14. The CDR3 covers 17 residues. The CDR3 region is CAWSSSPTSGLGETQYF. The CDR3 nucleotides read TGTGCCTGGAGTTCGTCCCCGACTAGCGGCTTGGGAGAGACCCAGTACTTC.

The V call is TRBV9, the J call TRBJ2-1; 11 nucleotides match TRBD2. With 2 bases clipped from V and 4 bases from J, the junction kept 8 bases outside the gene matches. The length of the CDR3 is 17 residues. The V gene's germline CDR1 is SGDLS and CDR2 YYNGEE. CDR3 DNA: TGTGCCAGCAGCGTCTTCGGGACTAGCGGACAATACAATGAGCAGTTCTTC. Its translation: CASSVFGTSGQYNEQFF.

The chain uses TRBV19 and TRBJ1-1; a weak D match, TRBD1 (5 bases). This CDR3 comprises 14 residues. Germline CDR1 reads LNHDA; CDR2 reads SQIVND (reference sequence). Trimming took off 4 bases at V and 5 bases at J, with 14 bases between the two ends. For the CDR3, the DNA is TGTGCCAGTAGTAGGCAAGGGGTTGGGACTGAAGCTTTCTTT. This translates into CASSRQGVGTEAFF.

This clone has a handful of counts. J is TRBJ1-4 and V is TRBV7-2, with TRBD1 as a possible D gene (5 bases). Germline CDR1 and CDR2: SGHTA and FQGNSA. This CDR3 has 16 amino acids. V gave up 5 bases and J gave up 3 bases, with 16 bases separating them. The CDR3 loop is CASSRTKGAANEKLFF. CDR3 nucleotide sequence: TGTGCCAGCAGCCGGACCAAAGGGGCGGCTAATGAAAAACTGTTTTTT.

The chain employs TRBV6-1 and TRBJ2-2; possible D gene TRBD1, 5 bases. The germline gives CDR1 MNHNS, CDR2 SASEGT. The V and J ends lost 8 bases and 9 bases respectively, with 19 bases between them. This CDR3 has 14 residues. The CDR3 protein is CASRLNWGARELFF. DNA of the CDR3: TGTGCCAGCCGTTTAAACTGGGGCGCCCGGGAGCTGTTTTTT.